The 12 T cell receptor beta chains listed next were all sequenced from one sample in a study of identical twins. TCRdb analysed the 5' RACE reads with MiXCR anew, one entry per CDR3 protein. The data contain hundreds of thousands of distinct CDR3 sequences, over 9% of them singletons. The same sample was also used in a study of yellow fever vaccine responses in identical twins.

The source material was PBMCs. The receptors originated from a woman aged 18 to 35 in good health.

This chain links TRBV12-3 or TRBV12-4 with TRBJ2-3; 7 bases are a match to TRBD2. V lost 7 bases to trimming and J lost 2 bases; unmatched junction nucleotides: 6. This CDR3 has 14 amino acids. The CDR3: CASTGGEYTDTQYF. CDR3 DNA: TGTGCCAGCACTGGGGGGGAGTACACAGATACGCAGTATTTT.

This clonotype was seen a few times. This chain connects TRBV7-8 to TRBJ2-5; weak D call: TRBD1 (6 bases). Germline loops: CDR1 SGHVS, CDR2 FQNEAQ. CDR3 length: 16 residues. Trimming pared 1 base from V and 4 bases from J, leaving 16 bases between. CDR3: CASSLVGNRVVETQYF. The CDR3 DNA reads TGTGCCAGCAGCTTAGTTGGGAACAGGGTTGTAGAGACCCAGTACTTC. The full variable domain, completed using reference TRBV7-8 and TRBJ2-5, is GAGVSQSPRYKVAKRGQDVALRCDPISGHVSLFWYQQALGQGPEFLTYFQNEAQLDKSGLPSDRFFAERPEGSVSTLKIQRTQQEDSAVYLCASSLVGNRVVETQYFGPGTRLLVL.

The genes are TRBV19 and TRBJ1-4; TRBD1 matches at 7 bases. Trimming took 8 bases from V and 7 from J; bases not matched to a gene: 13. The CDR3 is 15 residues long. Germline V gene sequence: CDR1 LNHDA, CDR2 SQIVND (reference sequence). The CDR3 bases are TGTGCCAGTGCGGCAGGGGGGGTTGCTGGTGAAAAACTGTTTTTT. As protein: CASAAGGVAGEKLFF.

V usage is TRBV21-1 and J usage is TRBJ2-6; TRBD1 reflects the table's D call only, with no check against the DNA. TRBV21-1 is a documented pseudogene. This CDR3 spans 19 amino acids. The CDR3 loop reads CASSNPSGVGESGANVLTF. The CDR3 DNA reads as TGTGCCAGCAGCAATCCATCGGGGGTGGGAGAATCTGGGGCCAACGTCCTGACTTTC.

The sample holds a few counts of this clonotype. This chain uses TRBV19 with TRBJ1-1; D not certain. CDR1 and CDR2 (germline): LNHDA, SQIVND (reference sequence). This CDR3 region has 13 residues. V lost 3 bases, J lost 3 bases, and 8 bases lay in between. The CDR3 region has the DNA TGTGCCAGTAGTATGGGGAGGGACACTGAAGCTTTCTTT. Translating it yields CASSMGRDTEAFF.

V gene TRBV5-6 combines with J gene TRBJ2-7; D is uncertain. Per the germline V gene, CDR1 is SGHDT and CDR2 is YYEEEE. The CDR3 contains 13 residues. Trimming cost V 2 bases and J 6 bases, with 12 bases left between them. CDR3 nucleotide sequence: TGTGCCAGCAGCTTTACGGTAGACGGCGAGCAGTACTTC. This translates into CASSFTVDGEQYF.

The CDR3 loop is CSASPIPEYYSYNEQFF. CDR3 coding DNA: TGCAGTGCTAGTCCTATTCCGGAATACTACTCCTACAATGAGCAGTTCTTC. The chain employs TRBV20-1 and TRBJ2-1; no clear D gene. The germline V gene encodes CDR1 DFQATT and CDR2 SNEGSKA (reference sequence). The CDR3 extends over 17 amino acids. The V end lost 3 bases, the J end lost 0 bases, and 18 bases lay between the germline ends.

The rearrangement uses TRBV5-1 and TRBJ1-1; 9 nucleotides agree with TRBD1. V was clipped by 3 bases and J by 5 bases; unmatched bases: 17. CDR3 length equals 18 residues. Germline V gives CDR1 SGHRS, CDR2 YFSETQ. CDR3 loop: CASSWKVDRGRVGTEAFF. The CDR3 DNA reads as TGCGCCAGCAGCTGGAAGGTGGACAGGGGTAGAGTGGGAACTGAAGCTTTCTTT.

The chain recombines TRBV7-8 with TRBJ2-7, with D perhaps TRBD1 (6 bases). V was pared by 7 bases and J by 7 bases, with 20 bases between. The CDR3 spans 14 residues. Germline CDR1 reads SGHVS; CDR2 reads FQNEAQ. CDR3 in amino acids: CASTPRRQGWEQYF. In nucleotides, the CDR3 is TGTGCCAGCACCCCAAGGAGGCAGGGGTGGGAGCAGTACTTC.

This clonotype has a handful of counts. V usage is TRBV24-1 and J usage is TRBJ2-1; TRBD2 aligns across 8 bases. V gave up 4 bases and J gave up 9 bases; unmatched junction bases: 16. Germline V gene sequence: CDR1 KGHDR, CDR2 SFDVKD. The CDR3 runs 17 residues. In DNA, the CDR3 is TGTGCCACCAGTGACCCCCCCCTAGCGGGCGGGCAACCTGAGCAGTTCTTC. Its protein product is CATSDPPLAGGQPEQFF.

The V call is TRBV2, the J call TRBJ2-2; D call uncertain. V lost 7 bases, J lost 4 bases, and 7 bases lay in between. Germline lookup yields CDR1 SNHLY and CDR2 FYNNEI. This CDR3 has 12 amino acids. CDR3 in DNA: TGTGCCAGCACTAGACGCACCGGGGAGCTGTTTTTT. It specifies CASTRRTGELFF.

The gene calls are TRBV21-1 and TRBJ2-1; the table's D call of TRBD1 was not tested on the DNA. TRBV21-1 constitutes a pseudogene. CDR3 length: 15 residues. DNA for the CDR3: TGTGCCAGCAGCCATGGGGGAGCTCGGCGGGATGAGCAGTTCTTC. Protein sequence: CASSHGGARRDEQFF.